This TCR beta chain was recorded in a study of breast tumors, draining lymph nodes, adjacent tissues. Study observations and caveats: Tumor T cell lymph node origin was a supported hypothesis, not proven. Luminal-like breast cancer showed significantly higher tumor–nontumor repertoire similarity than basal-like. Tumors had less TCR diversity than lymph nodes, more than nontumor tissue. Data fit most tumor T cells coming from lymph node, expanding in tumor.

CDR3 length: 15 amino acids. Looked up from germline, CDR1 is SGHTA and CDR2 is FQGTGA. Axillary draining lymph nodes of breast cancer patients supplied the node samples. TCRdb fed the multiplex PCR reads into MiXCR, producing one record per CDR3 protein. This table has over 130,000 distinct CDR3 sequences, over 25% appearing once. This clonotype occurred many times. Its antigen is not identified. With a much larger clone just one base away, this may be a read error. Specimen: axillary lymph node tissue. The rearrangement links TRBV7-3 to TRBJ2-5, with D perhaps TRBD1 (5 bases). The origin of this receptor is a female donor with breast cancer. Some clones in this sample may be carry-over from other donors' samples. DNA for the CDR3: TGTGCCAGCAGCCCTGGGCCGACCAGGGAAGAGACCCAGCACTTC. Residues: CASSPGPTREETQHF.